This T cell receptor (beta chain) originates from a study of T cells in Graves' hyperthyroidism and ophthalmopathy. Germline CDR1 MNHNS, CDR2 SASEGT. With 2 bases removed from V and 0 bases from J, the gap between germline ends came to 14 bases. The length of the CDR3 is 17 residues. Amplified TCR beta CDR3 regions came from RNA transcripts. An initial round of RT-PCR targeting the TCR CDR3 relied on the HTBI primer set. TCRdb called the multiplex PCR reads again in MiXCR, with one record for every CDR3 protein. Among hundreds of thousands of distinct CDR3 sequences, about 15% were seen once, and the ten largest hold about 12%. This clonotype was detected ten times or more. Its antigen is still unknown. The study's findings and limits: Peripheral blood also featured most of the thyroid clonotypes expanded above 0.001. The model made its ophthalmopathy prediction, and onset followed a median approximately six months later.

The gene calls are TRBV6-1 and TRBJ2-1; D unresolved. Sequenced sample: blood. This clonotype was sampled from a woman in her forties or fifties with Graves' ophthalmopathy. CDR3 amino acids: CASSETLPASSYNEQFF. The CDR3 nucleotides read TGTGCCAGCAGTGAAACCTTACCAGCGAGCTCCTACAATGAGCAGTTCTTC.